These 30 T cell receptor beta chains were sequenced from one sample in a study of CD8 T cells in Susac syndrome. RNA totalling about 0.5 to 1 ug underwent reverse transcription with random hexamers. Each CDR3 protein is one row after TCRdb ran MiXCR on the immunoSEQ multiplex PCR reads. The data show 80,000 or so distinct CDR3 sequences, with about 93% seen just once and 0.4% to 0.55% held by the top ten. Input material: CD4+ T cells from PBMCs. Receptors were obtained from a human donor with Susac syndrome.

The rearrangement links TRBV6-6 to TRBJ2-1; no reliable D call. Per the germline V gene, CDR1 is MNHNY and CDR2 is SVGAGI (reference sequence). This CDR3 has 12 amino acids. V shed 6 bases and J shed 10 bases, with 13 bases lying between them. DNA of the CDR3: TGTGCCAGCAGCTTAGCCGACCTAGAGCAGTTCTTC. Residues: CASSLADLEQFF.

The chain employs TRBV20-1 and TRBJ2-5; 11 bases line up with TRBD2. Trimming at V came to 3 bases and at J to 7 bases, leaving 1 base not matched to a gene. Germline CDR1 reads DFQATT; CDR2 reads SNEGSKA (reference sequence). CDR3 length equals 12 residues. The CDR3, as DNA: TGCAGTGCTAGCACTAGCGGGGGGACCCAGTACTTC. This encodes CSASTSGGTQYF.

The CDR3 DNA reads TGCAGCGTAGGGGGACTAGCGGGAGAGACCCAGTACTTC. Translated: CSVGGLAGETQYF. The J gene is TRBJ2-5, the V gene TRBV29-1; 12 bases are a match to TRBD2. Germline lookup yields CDR1 SQVTM and CDR2 ANQGSEA. V lost 6 bases to trimming and J lost 4 bases; unmatched junction nucleotides: 3. The CDR3 length is 13 residues.

V gene TRBV9 combines with J gene TRBJ2-2; no definite D call. The V gene lost 0 bases and the J gene lost 4 bases, with 10 bases spanning the gap. The germline gives CDR1 SGDLS, CDR2 YYNGEE. The length of the CDR3 is 15 residues. CDR3 DNA sequence: TGTGCCAGCAGCGTAGAGGATTTGGGCACCGGGGAGCTGTTTTTT. It encodes CASSVEDLGTGELFF. Full variable domain (missing parts from reference TRBV9 and TRBJ2-2): DSGVTQTPKHLITATGQRVTLRCSPRSGDLSVYWYQQSLDQGLQFLIQYYNGEERAKGNILERFSAQQFPDLHSELNLSSLELGDSALYFCASSVEDLGTGELFFGEGSRLTVL.

V and J are TRBV14 and TRBJ2-7; unclear D gene. V lost 4 bases, J lost 2 bases, and 12 bases lay in between. The CDR3 loop spans 14 amino acids. Germline V CDR1 and CDR2: SGHDN, FVKESK. The CDR3 loop is CASSPLGSTYEQYF. CDR3 sequence (DNA): TGTGCCAGCAGCCCCTTGGGGTCCACCTACGAGCAGTACTTC.

This chain links TRBV27 with TRBJ1-2; D might be TRBD1 (6 bases). Trimming pared 5 bases from V and 2 bases from J, leaving 21 bases between. Germline V gene data show CDR1 as MNHEY and CDR2 as SMNVEV (reference sequence). This CDR3 region has 17 residues. The CDR3 sequence: CASSSTGQAILNYGYTF. The CDR3 DNA reads as TGTGCCAGCAGTAGCACGGGACAAGCTATATTGAACTATGGCTACACCTTC.

The rearrangement uses TRBV7-9 and TRBJ2-7; 8 bases map to TRBD1. Per germline, CDR1 SEHNR and CDR2 FQNEAQ (reference sequence). CDR3 length equals 15 residues. Trimming at V came to 5 bases and at J to 1 base, leaving 7 bases not matched to a gene. CDR3 nucleotide sequence: TGTGCCAGCAGCCTGGGACAGGCGCCGTCCTACGAGCAGTACTTC. This sequence encodes CASSLGQAPSYEQYF.

The chain is built from TRBV3-1 and TRBJ2-7; D is undetermined. CDR3 length: 13 residues. The germline V and J ends were trimmed by 4 bases and 3 bases, with 10 bases remaining between them. CDR1 LGHDT and CDR2 YNNKEL come from the germline V gene (reference sequence). The CDR3 reads CASSRDPNYEQYF. DNA for the CDR3: TGTGCCAGCAGCCGAGACCCTAACTACGAGCAGTACTTC.

The chain joins TRBV6-6 to TRBJ2-1; 8 bases are a match to TRBD2. V shed 6 bases and J 12 bases; nucleotides not matched to a gene: 13. The germline CDR1 and CDR2 sequences are MNHNY and SVGAGI (reference sequence). The CDR3 runs to 14 residues. CDR3 in amino acids: CASSRTSGPQGQFF. The DNA of the CDR3 is TGTGCCAGCAGCCGTACTAGCGGCCCACAAGGGCAGTTCTTC.

The chain uses TRBV11-3 and TRBJ2-1; no firm D call. Deletions cut 1 base from V and 9 bases from J, with 13 bases between. From germline, CDR1 is SGHNT and CDR2 YENEEA. The CDR3 runs to 14 residues. DNA of the CDR3: TGTGCCAGCAGCTTAGTACACAGTGTCGGTGAGCAGTTCTTC. This codes for CASSLVHSVGEQFF.

The chain has TRBV6-5 and TRBJ1-5, with 9 bases lining up with TRBD1. The V and J ends lost 3 bases and 0 bases, in that order; junction bases with no gene match: 6. Germline V gives CDR1 MNHEY, CDR2 SVGAGI. The CDR3 extends over 17 amino acids. Written as DNA, the CDR3 is TGTGCCAGCAGTTATGGGACAGGGCCATATAGCAATCAGCCCCAGCATTTT. Amino acid sequence: CASSYGTGPYSNQPQHF.

The chain uses TRBV5-4 and TRBJ2-5, with D possibly called TRBD1 or TRBD2 (6 bases each). CDR1 is SGHNT, CDR2 YYREEE, per germline (reference sequence). CDR3 size: 14 residues. V lost 4 bases to trimming and J lost 7 bases, with 17 bases between them. The CDR3 sequence is CASSPPEGVGTQYF. DNA of the CDR3: TGTGCCAGCAGCCCCCCGGAGGGGGTTGGGACCCAGTACTTC.

J is TRBJ2-7 and V is TRBV28, with 8 bases fitting TRBD1. This CDR3 contains 15 residues. Germline V gene sequence: CDR1 MDHEN, CDR2 SYDVKM. The V gene end was trimmed by 6 bases and the J gene end by 5 bases; junction bases not matched to a gene: 12. This CDR3 reads CASSPTGQGWNEQYF. The CDR3 DNA follows: TGTGCCAGCAGCCCCACAGGACAGGGATGGAACGAGCAGTACTTC.

A single count supports this clonotype. This sequence joins TRBV7-9 and TRBJ1-6; D possibly corresponds to TRBD1 (6 bases). Trimming removed 3 bases from V and 8 bases from J, with 8 bases in between. CDR3 length: 13 residues. Germline V gene sequence: CDR1 SEHNR, CDR2 FQNEAQ (reference sequence). Here the CDR3 DNA reads TGTGCCAGCAGCTTCCCAGGGGATTCACCCCTCCACTTT. It is translated as CASSFPGDSPLHF.

In its sample, this clonotype was seen a few times. The rearrangement joins TRBV7-2 to TRBJ2-5; D is uncertain. CDR1 and CDR2 (germline): SGHTA, FQGNSA. Trimming pared 4 bases from V and 5 bases from J, leaving 11 bases between. The length of the CDR3 is 13 residues. The CDR3 DNA sequence: TGTGCCAGCAGCTCAACTCCGCGGGAGACCCAGTACTTC. This sequence encodes CASSSTPRETQYF.

V is TRBV12-3 or TRBV12-4 and J is TRBJ2-7, with D perhaps matching TRBD2 (6 bases). V gave up 5 bases and J gave up 7 bases, with 18 bases separating them. This CDR3 comprises 14 residues. The CDR3 region is CASSPGTPLGEQYF. The DNA of the CDR3 is TGTGCCAGCAGTCCCGGGACTCCCCTGGGGGAGCAGTACTTC.

This chain uses TRBV25-1 with TRBJ2-2; TRBD1 matches at 7 bases. CDR3 length equals 17 residues. Trimming took 4 bases from V and 0 from J; bases not matched to a gene: 8. Germline V lookup: CDR1 MGHDK, CDR2 SYGVNS. CDR3 sequence: CASSGANDRANTGELFF. The CDR3 DNA reads as TGTGCCAGCAGTGGAGCCAATGACAGGGCGAACACCGGGGAGCTGTTTTTT.

The V call is TRBV20-1, the J call TRBJ2-7, with 9 bases matching TRBD1. V lost 6 bases, J lost 1 base, and 1 base stayed unmatched. The CDR3 covers 12 residues. Germline V lookup: CDR1 DFQATT, CDR2 SNEGSKA (reference sequence). The CDR3 spells CSADRGSYEQYF. The DNA for the CDR3 is TGCAGTGCGGACAGGGGTTCCTACGAGCAGTACTTC.

V is TRBV4-1 and J is TRBJ1-5; D is uncertain. V shed 0 bases and J shed 2 bases, with 20 bases lying between them. Germline V gene data show CDR1 as MGHRA and CDR2 as YSYEKL. There are 19 residues in the CDR3. The CDR3 DNA is TGCGCCAGCAGCCAAGATCGTCTTGAGGGTACCTTAGGCAATCAGCCCCAGCATTTT. It is translated as CASSQDRLEGTLGNQPQHF.

The V and J genes are TRBV5-1 and TRBJ2-2; TRBD1 might be the D (5 bases). This CDR3 contains 15 residues. The germline V and J ends were trimmed by 0 bases and 3 bases, with 9 bases remaining between them. Germline-derived CDR1 and CDR2 are SGHRS and YFSETQ. CDR3 sequence: CASSLVRADTGELFF. The CDR3 bases are TGCGCCAGCAGCTTGGTCAGGGCGGACACCGGGGAGCTGTTTTTT.

This clonotype was observed once. The chain couples TRBV29-1 to TRBJ2-2; 12 bases agree with TRBD1. Per germline, CDR1 SQVTM and CDR2 ANQGSEA. The CDR3 runs 14 residues. With V trimmed by 6 bases and J by 7 bases, 6 bases remained unmatched. The CDR3 nucleotides are TGCAGCGTGGGGACAGGGGGCGCCGGCGGGGAGCTGTTTTTT. It translates to CSVGTGGAGGELFF.

This sequence joins TRBV3-1 and TRBJ2-1; TRBD2 matches 11 bases. In germline, CDR1 is LGHDT, CDR2 YNNKEL (reference sequence). With 4 bases clipped from V and 4 bases from J, the junction kept 6 bases outside the gene matches. The CDR3 totals 16 residues. CDR3 protein: CASSRPGTSGYNEQFF. DNA for the CDR3: TGTGCCAGCAGCCGACCCGGGACTAGCGGATACAATGAGCAGTTCTTC.

The V gene is TRBV3-1, the J gene TRBJ1-1; D call uncertain. Germline V gene sequence: CDR1 LGHDT, CDR2 YNNKEL (reference sequence). Trimming stripped 3 bases from V and 9 bases from J, with 8 bases between. The CDR3 length is 11 residues. CDR3 in DNA: TGTGCCAGCAGCCAGTCCAGGAAAGCTTTCTTT. Translated, it gives CASSQSRKAFF.

The chain is built from TRBV24-1 and TRBJ2-7, with D unclear. The CDR3 extends over 13 amino acids. CDR1 and CDR2 (germline): KGHDR, SFDVKD. V was trimmed by 3 bases and J by 3 bases, leaving 8 bases between them. The DNA for the CDR3 is TGTGCCACCAGTGATAATTACCACTACGAGCAGTACTTC. Encoded protein: CATSDNYHYEQYF.

This rearrangement joins TRBV12-3 or TRBV12-4 to TRBJ2-2, with 8 bases lining up with TRBD2. V shed 7 bases, J shed 6 bases, and the junction held 7 bases outside the gene matches. The CDR3 is 14 residues long. CDR3 in DNA: TGTGCCAGCAAATCCGGACTAGCTCCCGGGGAGCTGTTTTTT. This translates into CASKSGLAPGELFF.

This clonotype has only one observation. This chain connects TRBV28 to TRBJ1-1; unclear D gene. The germline CDR1 and CDR2 sequences are MDHEN and SYDVKM. The germline V and J ends were trimmed by 6 bases and 11 bases, with 16 bases remaining between them. This CDR3 is 12 amino acids long. DNA of the CDR3: TGTGCCAGCAGCCCTGACCGCAGGCGGGCTTTCTTT. Encoded protein: CASSPDRRRAFF.

The chain employs TRBV2 and TRBJ1-1; D is uncertain. The CDR3 covers 13 residues. With 5 bases removed from V and 1 base from J, the gap between germline ends came to 8 bases. Germline CDR1 is SNHLY and CDR2 is FYNNEI. The CDR3 here is CASSTQPNTEAFF. For the CDR3, the DNA is TGTGCCAGCAGTACCCAACCGAACACTGAAGCTTTCTTT.

The chain combines TRBV7-9 with TRBJ2-5, with D perhaps TRBD1 or TRBD2 (5 bases each). CDR3 size: 15 residues. Germline V gene lookup returns CDR1 SEHNR and CDR2 FQNEAQ (reference sequence). Trimming pared 5 bases from V and 7 bases from J, leaving 20 bases between. CDR3 protein: CASSPLGVPGGTQYF. CDR3 coding DNA: TGTGCCAGCAGCCCCCTGGGGGTCCCAGGAGGGACCCAGTACTTC.

The chain carries TRBV4-3 and TRBJ2-5; a weak D match, TRBD2 (5 bases). Germline V gives CDR1 LGHNA, CDR2 YSLEER. This CDR3 is built from 14 residues. Trimming removed 1 base from V and 5 bases from J, with 11 bases in between. The CDR3 nucleotides are TGCGCCAGCAGCCAAGTGGCGGGTGAGGAGACCCAGTACTTC. Protein product: CASSQVAGEETQYF.

The chain carries TRBV15 and TRBJ1-1; D is uncertain. Between the trimmed V and J ends, which lost 9 bases and 3 bases, there was a span of 14 bases. Per germline, CDR1 LNHNV and CDR2 YYDKDF (reference sequence). CDR3 length equals 13 residues. The CDR3 sequence is CATRVGKDTEAFF. Written as DNA, the CDR3 is TGTGCCACACGCGTGGGGAAGGACACTGAAGCTTTCTTT.